A selection of T cell receptor beta chains follows, all from one sample in a study of blood T cell repertoires in COVID-19. Sequencing was performed with immunoSEQ multiplex PCR; in TCRdb, only in-frame clones are kept and a portion is missing. The table has about 210,000 clones, 81% seen once. The sequencing sample was made of PBMCs or T cells enriched from blood (not recorded which). The receptor source for this set is a woman aged 45-65 years with acute COVID-19. Both conserved end residues are part of each CDR3. Each record gives: V gene, J gene, D gene, clone size, CDR3 DNA, CDR3 protein. The D gene is left open where the match is weak. Expanded clones get a size class; other rows say once, few or many, or leave the size out.

V: TRBV6-5; J: TRBJ1-1; D: TRBD1; size: NA; DNA: TGTGCCAGCACCCAATACGGACAGGGGAACACTGAAGCTTTCTTT; CDR3: CASTQYGQGNTEAFF
V: TRBV28; J: TRBJ1-2; D: NA; size: once; DNA: TGTGCCAGCAGTTCTAACCCCTCTTATTATGGCTACACCTTC; CDR3: CASSSNPSYYGYTF
V: TRBV19; J: TRBJ1-1; D: TRBD1; size: NA; DNA: TGTGCCAGTAGTATATACAGGGGGACTGAAGCTTTCTTT; CDR3: CASSIYRGTEAFF
V: TRBV7-2; J: TRBJ1-5; D: NA; size: once; DNA: TGTGCCAGCAGCTTACGGGAATCGGGCAATCAGCCCCAGCATTTT; CDR3: CASSLRESGNQPQHF
V: TRBV28; J: TRBJ2-2; D: TRBD2; size: NA; DNA: TGTGCCAGCAGAGCCGGGACTAGCGGTACCGGGGAGCTGTTTTTT; CDR3: CASRAGTSGTGELFF
V: TRBV5-8; J: TRBJ2-3; D: NA; size: NA; DNA: TGTGCCACGAGGGCCTCTAAGGATACGCAGTATTTT; CDR3: CATRASKDTQYF
V: TRBV19; J: TRBJ1-5; D: NA; size: NA; DNA: TGTGCCAGTAGTATATATGCAGATGATAGCAATCAGCCCCAGCATTTT; CDR3: CASSIYADDSNQPQHF
V: TRBV5-8; J: TRBJ2-1; D: NA; size: NA; DNA: TGTGCCAGCAGCTCCCACCAGTCAACAGGGAACAATGAGCAGTTCTTC; CDR3: CASSSHQSTGNNEQFF
V: TRBV7-2; J: TRBJ2-1; D: NA; size: once; DNA: TGTGCCAGCAGCTCAGACTATCACTCCTACAATGAGCAGTTCTTC; CDR3: CASSSDYHSYNEQFF
V: TRBV9; J: TRBJ2-3; D: TRBD2; size: NA; DNA: TGTGCCAGCAGCGTAGCTGTAGCGGGAGGTCTGGATACGCAGTATTTT; CDR3: CASSVAVAGGLDTQYF
V: TRBV7-8; J: TRBJ2-2; D: TRBD1; size: NA; DNA: TGTGCCAGCAGCCCAGGGACAGGAGCAAACACCGGGGAGCTGTTTTTT; CDR3: CASSPGTGANTGELFF
V: TRBV28; J: TRBJ1-1; D: NA; size: once; DNA: TGTGCCAGCAGTTTACAAGTATCACTGAGACACCAGGAAGGAGCTTTCTTT; CDR3: CASSLQVSLRHQEGAFF
V: TRBV5-1; J: TRBJ2-5; D: NA; size: NA; DNA: TGCGCCAGCAGCTTGCGCCGACAGCTCGAGACCCAGTACTTC; CDR3: CASSLRRQLETQYF
V: TRBV30; J: TRBJ1-2; D: NA; size: few; DNA: TGTGCCTGTTCGACAGGTAGTCGTGGCTACACCTTC; CDR3: CACSTGSRGYTF
V: TRBV28; J: TRBJ2-7; D: NA; size: NA; DNA: TGTGCCAGCAGTTTAGGGGGGGCCGCCTACGAGCAGTACTTC; CDR3: CASSLGGAAYEQYF
V: TRBV5-1; J: TRBJ2-2; D: TRBD2; size: few; DNA: TGCGCCAGCAGCTGGACTAGCGGGATGACCGGGGAGCTGTTTTTT; CDR3: CASSWTSGMTGELFF
V: TRBV2; J: TRBJ1-5; D: NA; size: many; DNA: TGTGCCAGCAGGGCCGACAGTAATCAGCCCCAGCATTTT; CDR3: CASRADSNQPQHF
V: TRBV11-3; J: TRBJ2-5; D: NA; size: NA; DNA: TGTGCCAGCAGCCGGGACTCGCAAGAGACCCAGTACTTC; CDR3: CASSRDSQETQYF
V: TRBV24-1; J: TRBJ2-3; D: NA; size: NA; DNA: TGTGCCACCAGTGACTCAGCGGAGGCCACAGATACGCAGTATTTT; CDR3: CATSDSAEATDTQYF
V: TRBV29-1; J: TRBJ2-7; D: TRBD2; size: NA; DNA: TGCAGCGTTGTCATAGCGGGAGTGTACGAGCAGTACTTC; CDR3: CSVVIAGVYEQYF
V: TRBV6-4; J: TRBJ2-7; D: NA; size: NA; DNA: TGTGCCAGCAGTCCTTCTCCCGGACTTGGCTCCTACGAGCAGTACTTC; CDR3: CASSPSPGLGSYEQYF
V: TRBV15; J: TRBJ2-7; D: NA; size: NA; DNA: TGTGCCACCAGCAGTGACCGCAGGGCAAAACAGTACGAGCAGTACTTC; CDR3: CATSSDRRAKQYEQYF
V: TRBV28; J: TRBJ1-1; D: NA; size: once; DNA: TGTGCCAGCAGTTTACGGACAGTCATGAACACTGAAGCTTTCTTT; CDR3: CASSLRTVMNTEAFF
V: TRBV29-1; J: TRBJ2-3; D: TRBD2; size: NA; DNA: TGCAGCGTTGCAATACTAGCGGGAGACAGCACAGATACGCAGTATTTT; CDR3: CSVAILAGDSTDTQYF
V: TRBV19; J: TRBJ2-7; D: TRBD2; size: NA; DNA: TGTGCCAGTAGTTCCCTCGGGACTAGTATTAACTACGAGCAGTACTTC; CDR3: CASSSLGTSINYEQYF
V: TRBV6-5; J: TRBJ1-1; D: NA; size: NA; DNA: TGTGCCAGCAAGCGGGGGGAAGTCGGAGCTTTCTTT; CDR3: CASKRGEVGAFF
V: TRBV6-1; J: TRBJ2-7; D: TRBD2; size: NA; DNA: TGTGCCACCAGTGACCGGACTAGCGAGCAGTACTTC; CDR3: CATSDRTSEQYF
V: TRBV4-2; J: TRBJ2-1; D: NA; size: NA; DNA: TGTGCCAGCAGCCAAGATAGGGGAACAACATACAATGAGCAGTTCTTC; CDR3: CASSQDRGTTYNEQFF
V: TRBV5-5; J: TRBJ1-6; D: TRBD1; size: NA; DNA: TGTGCCAGCAGAACCGGGACAGGGAATTCACCCCTCCACTTT; CDR3: CASRTGTGNSPLHF
V: TRBV5-4; J: TRBJ2-3; D: TRBD2; size: NA; DNA: TGTGCCAGTTTCCGAGCGGGGGCCATCACAGATACGCAGTATTTT; CDR3: CASFRAGAITDTQYF
V: TRBV9; J: TRBJ2-1; D: NA; size: NA; DNA: TGTGCCAGCAGCGAGGGCCCCTTCGGGAACCTGCACAATGAGCAGTTCTTC; CDR3: CASSEGPFGNLHNEQFF
V: TRBV2; J: TRBJ1-2; D: TRBD1; size: once; DNA: TGTGCCAGCAATGTGGGGACAGGGTTATCTGGCTACACCTTC; CDR3: CASNVGTGLSGYTF
V: TRBV28; J: TRBJ1-2; D: NA; size: NA; DNA: TGTGCCAGCAGCACGGGGGGGAAACCCTATGGCTACACCTTC; CDR3: CASSTGGKPYGYTF
V: TRBV19; J: TRBJ2-1; D: NA; size: NA; DNA: TGTGCCAGTAGTATAGGCGCTGAGCAGTTCTTC; CDR3: CASSIGAEQFF
V: TRBV5-1; J: TRBJ2-1; D: TRBD2; size: NA; DNA: TGCGCCAGCAGCTTGTACCTAGCGGGCAATGAGCAGTTCTTC; CDR3: CASSLYLAGNEQFF
V: TRBV4-3; J: TRBJ2-7; D: NA; size: NA; DNA: TGCGCCAGCAGACATAGAGGGGGGGGCTACGAGCAGTACTTC; CDR3: CASRHRGGGYEQYF
V: TRBV11-2; J: TRBJ2-5; D: NA; size: NA; DNA: TGTGCCAGCAGTTGGACTAACCAAGAGACCCAGTACTTC; CDR3: CASSWTNQETQYF
V: TRBV14; J: TRBJ2-5; D: NA; size: NA; DNA: TGTGCCAGCAGCCAAGAAACGGGTTATGGAGAGACCCAGTACTTC; CDR3: CASSQETGYGETQYF
V: TRBV5-4; J: TRBJ1-4; D: NA; size: NA; DNA: TGTGCCAGCAGCTTGGGAACAGGGAGTGAAAAACTGTTTTTT; CDR3: CASSLGTGSEKLFF
V: TRBV14; J: TRBJ1-1; D: TRBD1; size: once; DNA: TGTGCCAGCAGCCAAGGGGGGACAGGAGCTTTCTTT; CDR3: CASSQGGTGAFF
V: TRBV13; J: TRBJ1-1; D: TRBD1; size: once; DNA: TGTGCCAGCAGCCCTAGACAGGGGTATGAAGCTTTCTTT; CDR3: CASSPRQGYEAFF
V: TRBV27; J: TRBJ1-1; D: NA; size: NA; DNA: TGTGCCAGCAGTTTCCGTCGACAGGTCCCTGAAGCTTTCTTT; CDR3: CASSFRRQVPEAFF
V: TRBV7-2; J: TRBJ2-7; D: TRBD2; size: NA; DNA: TGTGCCAGCAGCCGCAGACTAGCGGGAGTGGGGGAGCAGTACTTC; CDR3: CASSRRLAGVGEQYF